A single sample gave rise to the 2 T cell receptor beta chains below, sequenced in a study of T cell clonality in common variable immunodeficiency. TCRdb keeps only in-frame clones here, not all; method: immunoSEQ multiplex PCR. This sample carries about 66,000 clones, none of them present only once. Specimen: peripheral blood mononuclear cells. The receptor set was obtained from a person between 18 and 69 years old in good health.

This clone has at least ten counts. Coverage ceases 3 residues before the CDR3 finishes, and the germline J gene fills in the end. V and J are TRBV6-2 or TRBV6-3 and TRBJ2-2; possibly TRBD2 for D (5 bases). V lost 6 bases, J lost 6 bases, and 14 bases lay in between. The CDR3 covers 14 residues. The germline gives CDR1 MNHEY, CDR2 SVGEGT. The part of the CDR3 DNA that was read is TGTGCCAGCAGGCCCAGTCTAGCCTCCGGGGAG. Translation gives CASRPSLASGE. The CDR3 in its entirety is CASRPSLASGELFF.

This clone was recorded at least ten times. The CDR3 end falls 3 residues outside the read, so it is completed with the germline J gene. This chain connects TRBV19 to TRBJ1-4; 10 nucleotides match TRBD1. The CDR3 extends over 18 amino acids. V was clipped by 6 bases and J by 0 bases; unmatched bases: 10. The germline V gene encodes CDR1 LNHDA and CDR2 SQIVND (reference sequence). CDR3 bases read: TGTGCCAGTAGCGAGAAGGGACAGGGGAGCGCAACTAATGAAAAA. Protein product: CASSEKGQGSATNEK. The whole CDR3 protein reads CASSEKGQGSATNEKLFF.